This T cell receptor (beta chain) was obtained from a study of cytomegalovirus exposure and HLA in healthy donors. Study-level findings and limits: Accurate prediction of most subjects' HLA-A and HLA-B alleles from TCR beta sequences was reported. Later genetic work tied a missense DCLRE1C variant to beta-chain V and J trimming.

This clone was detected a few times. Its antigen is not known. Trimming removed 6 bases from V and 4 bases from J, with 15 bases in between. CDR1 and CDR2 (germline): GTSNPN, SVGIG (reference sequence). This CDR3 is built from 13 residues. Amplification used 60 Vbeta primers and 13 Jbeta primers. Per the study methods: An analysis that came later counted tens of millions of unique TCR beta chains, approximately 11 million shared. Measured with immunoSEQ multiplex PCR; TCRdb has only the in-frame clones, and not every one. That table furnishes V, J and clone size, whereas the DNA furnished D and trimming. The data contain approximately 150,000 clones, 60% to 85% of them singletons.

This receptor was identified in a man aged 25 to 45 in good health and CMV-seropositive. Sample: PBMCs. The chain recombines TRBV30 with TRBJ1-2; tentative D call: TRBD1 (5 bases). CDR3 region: CACDPGVVYGYTF. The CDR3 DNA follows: TGTGCCTGTGACCCGGGGGTGGTCTATGGCTACACCTTC.